This TCR beta chain appears in the sequencing data of a study of T cell repertoires in cytomegalovirus infection. Study as a whole: Researchers turned to recently identified HLA-C-restricted CMV epitopes as well as well-studied HLA-B-restricted ones. Signatures in public TCR beta sequences pointed to both CMV infection and matching HLA type.

This clonotype showed up just once. Its antigen remains unidentified. MiXCR was run by TCRdb on the reads, yielding one entry per CDR3 protein. The sample carries roughly 500,000 distinct CDR3 sequences, roughly 46% recorded once. The CDR3 consists of 13 residues. CDR1 is DFQATT and CDR2 is SNEGSKA in the germline V gene (reference sequence). V shed 5 bases and J 4 bases; nucleotides not matched to a gene: 5. Regarding the study as a whole: The ex vivo response was dominated by HLA-C-restricted CMV-specific TCR beta clonotypes.

The source of this sequence is a human donor in good health (CMV status not recorded). Some clones in this sample may be carry-over from other donors' samples. Material: cultured PBMCs, obtained from culture after CMV antigen stimulation. This sequence joins TRBV20-1 and TRBJ1-5, with 7 bases that match TRBD1. CDR3 protein: CSALTGYNQPQHF. The CDR3 DNA sequence: TGCAGTGCTTTGACAGGGTATAATCAGCCCCAGCATTTT.